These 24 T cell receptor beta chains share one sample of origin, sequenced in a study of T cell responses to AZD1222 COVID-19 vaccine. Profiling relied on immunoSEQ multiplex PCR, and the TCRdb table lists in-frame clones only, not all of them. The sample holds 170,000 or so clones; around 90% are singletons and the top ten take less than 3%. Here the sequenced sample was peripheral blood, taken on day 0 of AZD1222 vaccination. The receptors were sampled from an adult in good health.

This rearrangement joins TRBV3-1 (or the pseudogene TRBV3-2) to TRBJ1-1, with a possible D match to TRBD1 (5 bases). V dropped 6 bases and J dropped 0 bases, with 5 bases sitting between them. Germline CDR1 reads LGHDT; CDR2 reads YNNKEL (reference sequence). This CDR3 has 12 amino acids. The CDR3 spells CASRTVNTEAFF. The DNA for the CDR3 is TGTGCCAGCAGGACAGTGAACACTGAAGCTTTCTTT.

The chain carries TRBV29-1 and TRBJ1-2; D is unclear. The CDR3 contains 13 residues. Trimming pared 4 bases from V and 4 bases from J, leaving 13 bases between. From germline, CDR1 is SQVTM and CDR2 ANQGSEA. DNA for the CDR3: TGCAGCGTTGGGGCAGGCTTATCCTATGGCTACACCTTC. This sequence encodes CSVGAGLSYGYTF.

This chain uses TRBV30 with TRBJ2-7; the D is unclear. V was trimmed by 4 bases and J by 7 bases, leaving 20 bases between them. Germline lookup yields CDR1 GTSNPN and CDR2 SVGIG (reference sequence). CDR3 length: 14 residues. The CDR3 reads CAWTVGLQNGEQYF. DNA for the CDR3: TGTGCCTGGACTGTAGGGCTACAAAACGGGGAGCAGTACTTC.

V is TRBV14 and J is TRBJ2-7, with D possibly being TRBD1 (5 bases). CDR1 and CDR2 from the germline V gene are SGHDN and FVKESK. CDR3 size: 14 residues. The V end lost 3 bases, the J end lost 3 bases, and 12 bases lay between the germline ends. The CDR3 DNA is TGTGCCAGCAGCCAGGGAAGGGGCGGCTACGAGCAGTACTTC. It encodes CASSQGRGGYEQYF.

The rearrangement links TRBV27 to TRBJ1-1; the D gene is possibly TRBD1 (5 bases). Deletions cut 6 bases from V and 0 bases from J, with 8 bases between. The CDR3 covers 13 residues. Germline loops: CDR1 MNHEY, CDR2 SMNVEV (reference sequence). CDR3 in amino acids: CASRGTLNTEAFF. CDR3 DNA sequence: TGTGCCAGCAGGGGGACCCTGAACACTGAAGCTTTCTTT.

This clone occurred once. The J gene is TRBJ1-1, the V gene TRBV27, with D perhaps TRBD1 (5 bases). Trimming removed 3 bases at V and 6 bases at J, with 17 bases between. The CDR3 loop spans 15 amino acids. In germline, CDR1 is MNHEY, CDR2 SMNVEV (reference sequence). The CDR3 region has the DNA TGTGCCAGCAGTTTCTGGGGCAGCGAAGGGCCTGAAGCTTTCTTT. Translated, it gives CASSFWGSEGPEAFF.

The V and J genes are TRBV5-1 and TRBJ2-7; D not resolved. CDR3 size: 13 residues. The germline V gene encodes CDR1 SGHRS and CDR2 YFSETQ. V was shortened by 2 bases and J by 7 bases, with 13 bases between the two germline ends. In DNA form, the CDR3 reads TGCGCCAGCAGCTTATCCGGGTATAAGGAGCAGTACTTC. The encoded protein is CASSLSGYKEQYF.

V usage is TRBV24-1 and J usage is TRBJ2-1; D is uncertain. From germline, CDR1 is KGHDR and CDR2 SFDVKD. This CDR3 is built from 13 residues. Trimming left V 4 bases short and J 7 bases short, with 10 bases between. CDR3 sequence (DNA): TGTGCCACCAGTGACCCGATCCCAAATGAGCAGTTCTTC. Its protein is CATSDPIPNEQFF.

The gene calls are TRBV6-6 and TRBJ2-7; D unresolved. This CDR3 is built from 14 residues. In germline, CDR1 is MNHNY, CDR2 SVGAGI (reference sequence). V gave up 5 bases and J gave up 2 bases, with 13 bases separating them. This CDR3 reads CASSTELAAYEQYF. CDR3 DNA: TGTGCCAGCAGTACAGAGTTAGCAGCCTACGAGCAGTACTTC.

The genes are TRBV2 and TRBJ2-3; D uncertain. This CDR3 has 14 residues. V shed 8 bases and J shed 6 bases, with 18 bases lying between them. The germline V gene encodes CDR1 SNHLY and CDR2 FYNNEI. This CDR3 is CASVVSLPSDTQYF. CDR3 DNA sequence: TGTGCCAGCGTCGTCAGTTTGCCTTCGGATACGCAGTATTTT.

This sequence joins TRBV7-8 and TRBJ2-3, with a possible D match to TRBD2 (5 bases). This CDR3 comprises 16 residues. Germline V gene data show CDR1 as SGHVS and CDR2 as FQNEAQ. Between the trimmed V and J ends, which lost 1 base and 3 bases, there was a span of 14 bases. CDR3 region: CASSLGGSLGTDTQYF. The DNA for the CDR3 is TGTGCCAGCAGCTTAGGAGGGTCCTTGGGGACAGATACGCAGTATTTT.

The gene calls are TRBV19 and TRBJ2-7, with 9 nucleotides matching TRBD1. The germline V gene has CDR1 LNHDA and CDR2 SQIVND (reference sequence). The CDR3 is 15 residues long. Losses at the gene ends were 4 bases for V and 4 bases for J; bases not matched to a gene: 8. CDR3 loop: CASSKAGQGRYEQYF. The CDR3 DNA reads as TGTGCCAGTAGTAAGGCGGGACAGGGTAGGTACGAGCAGTACTTC.

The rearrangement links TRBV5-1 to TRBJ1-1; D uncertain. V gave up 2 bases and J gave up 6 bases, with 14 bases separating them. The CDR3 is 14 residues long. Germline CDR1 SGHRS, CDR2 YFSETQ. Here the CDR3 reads CASSLGIRVAEAFF. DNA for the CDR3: TGCGCCAGCAGCTTAGGTATAAGGGTTGCTGAAGCTTTCTTT.

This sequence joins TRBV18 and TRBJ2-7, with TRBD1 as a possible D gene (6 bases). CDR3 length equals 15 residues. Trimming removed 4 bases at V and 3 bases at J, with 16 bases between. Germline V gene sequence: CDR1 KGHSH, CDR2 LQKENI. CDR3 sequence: CASSLLRTALYEQYF. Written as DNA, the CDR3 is TGTGCCAGCTCACTCCTAAGGACAGCCCTCTACGAGCAGTACTTC.

CDR3 in amino acids: CASSFGETQYF. The CDR3 DNA reads TGTGCCAGCAGTTTTGGAGAGACCCAGTACTTC. The genes are TRBV12-3 or TRBV12-4 and TRBJ2-5, with D unresolved. Trimming left V 3 bases short and J 4 bases short, with 3 bases between. This CDR3 contains 11 residues.

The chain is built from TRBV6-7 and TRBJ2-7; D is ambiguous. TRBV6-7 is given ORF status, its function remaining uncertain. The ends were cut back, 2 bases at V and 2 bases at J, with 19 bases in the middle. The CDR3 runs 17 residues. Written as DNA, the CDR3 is TGTGCCAGCAGTTACGGGCTCCGCGATCTAATAACCTACGAGCAGTACTTC. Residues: CASSYGLRDLITYEQYF.

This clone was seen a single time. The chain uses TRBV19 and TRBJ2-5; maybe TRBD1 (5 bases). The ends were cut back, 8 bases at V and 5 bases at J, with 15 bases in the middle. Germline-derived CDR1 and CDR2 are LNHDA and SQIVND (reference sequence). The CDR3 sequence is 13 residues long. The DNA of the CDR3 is TGTGCCAGTGGCCGCGGAGCAGGGGAGACCCAGTACTTC. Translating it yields CASGRGAGETQYF.

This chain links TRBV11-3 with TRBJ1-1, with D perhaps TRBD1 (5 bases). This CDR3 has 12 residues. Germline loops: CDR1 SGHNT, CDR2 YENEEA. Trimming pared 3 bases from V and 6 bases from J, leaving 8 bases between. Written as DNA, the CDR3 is TGTGCCAGCAGCTTGGCGGGGGCTGAAGCTTTCTTT. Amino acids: CASSLAGAEAFF.

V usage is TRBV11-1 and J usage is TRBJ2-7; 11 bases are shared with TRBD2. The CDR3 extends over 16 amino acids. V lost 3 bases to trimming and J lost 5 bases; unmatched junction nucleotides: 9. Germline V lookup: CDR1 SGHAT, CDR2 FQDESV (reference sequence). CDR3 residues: CASSFVSGRARNEQYF. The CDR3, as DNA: TGTGCCAGCAGCTTCGTTAGCGGGAGGGCCAGGAACGAGCAGTACTTC.

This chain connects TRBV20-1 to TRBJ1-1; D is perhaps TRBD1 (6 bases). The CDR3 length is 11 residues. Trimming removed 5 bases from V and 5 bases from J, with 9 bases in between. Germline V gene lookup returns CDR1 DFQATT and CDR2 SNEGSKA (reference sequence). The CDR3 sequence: CSAVRGTEAFF. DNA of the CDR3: TGCAGTGCTGTCAGGGGAACTGAAGCTTTCTTT.

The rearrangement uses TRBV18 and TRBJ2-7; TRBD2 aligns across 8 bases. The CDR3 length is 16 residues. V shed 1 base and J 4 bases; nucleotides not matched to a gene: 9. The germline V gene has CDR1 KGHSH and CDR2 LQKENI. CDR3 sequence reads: CASSPLAAGELYEQYF. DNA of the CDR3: TGTGCCAGCTCACCACTGGCAGCGGGAGAGTTGTACGAGCAGTACTTC.

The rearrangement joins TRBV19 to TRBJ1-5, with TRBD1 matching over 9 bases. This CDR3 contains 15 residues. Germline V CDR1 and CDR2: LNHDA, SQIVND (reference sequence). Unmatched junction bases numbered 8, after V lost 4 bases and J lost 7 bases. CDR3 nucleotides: TGTGCCAGTAGTACGGGACAGGGCTTGCGGCAGCCCCAGCATTTT. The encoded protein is CASSTGQGLRQPQHF.

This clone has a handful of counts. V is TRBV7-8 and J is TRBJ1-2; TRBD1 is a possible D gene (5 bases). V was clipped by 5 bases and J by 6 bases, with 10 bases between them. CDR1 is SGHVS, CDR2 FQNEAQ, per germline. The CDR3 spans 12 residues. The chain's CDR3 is CASSSRVHGYTF. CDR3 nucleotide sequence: TGTGCCAGCAGCAGCAGGGTCCATGGCTACACCTTC.

CDR3 sequence reads: CSVVLAGLYGYTF. In DNA form, the CDR3 reads TGCAGCGTTGTATTGGCAGGGCTCTATGGCTACACCTTC. The rearrangement links TRBV29-1 to TRBJ1-2; possible D gene TRBD1, 5 bases. The CDR3 has 13 amino acids. Germline V gene sequence: CDR1 SQVTM, CDR2 ANQGSEA. The V end was cut by 4 bases, the J end by 4 bases, with 13 bases between.